This TCR beta chain came from a study of T cells in Graves' hyperthyroidism and ophthalmopathy. Study-level information: Peripheral blood was acquired at first diagnosis, ahead of any therapy whatsoever. Broader study findings: Most thyroid clonotypes that were expanded above 0.001 also turned up in blood. Median prediction lead before ophthalmopathy onset was around 6.9 months with the model.

Regions amplified from RNA transcripts were the TCR beta CDR3 regions. The TCR CDR3 was amplified in a first-round RT-PCR using the HTBI primer set. In TCRdb, the multiplex PCR reads were re-called with MiXCR into one record per CDR3 protein. Of some 440,000 distinct CDR3 sequences listed, approximately 14% are singletons. This clonotype appeared many times. Antigen unknown. CDR3 length equals 15 residues. V lost 5 bases, J lost 6 bases, and 9 bases stayed unmatched. Germline CDR1 SGHVS, CDR2 FQNEAQ. The clonotype was recovered from a woman aged 18-35 years with Graves' hyperthyroidism. The V call is TRBV7-8, the J call TRBJ1-1; TRBD1 agrees at 10 bases. Sequenced input: blood. This CDR3 reads CASSTWTGGIAEAFF. The CDR3 DNA reads TGTGCCAGCAGCACTTGGACAGGGGGTATCGCTGAAGCTTTCTTT.